This T cell receptor beta chain was sequenced in a study of cytotoxic CD8 clonotypes in ibrutinib-treated CLL (dated by TCRdb to the early 2020s). Regarding the study in general: The cohort had ten to twelve relapsed/refractory and around 16 treatment-naive patients; under 18 were IGHV unmutated. Partial responses were observed in 24 patients and complete responses in 2; after a median follow-up of roughly 72 months, remission was maintained in 15 or so patients and progression was observed in some twelve. Response samples were obtained after a median of around eleven months of treatment, with a range of roughly 6 to 40 months. On average, each sample yielded 250,000 to 300,000 productive templates and over 90,000 productive rearrangements. Of the approximately 86 people in the trial, about two dozen had longitudinal samples available. Cryopreserved peripheral blood mononuclear cells were obtained before treatment, at response, and at either sustained remission or disease progression. Patients were still on ibrutinib when every remission and progressive disease sample was collected. Study-level results and caveats: Sustained-remission and progressing patients did not have matched sampling times, and lymph node repertoires were not examined. Public clonotypes were rare and either shrank or stayed stable during treatment, and the rise in clonality at ibrutinib response reflected expansion of private clonotypes. At ibrutinib response clonality went up, during sustained remission it held steady, and at progression it dropped back toward baseline. Baseline clonality was found to be higher than that of age-matched healthy donors and was strongly correlated with circulating CD8+ T-cell counts.

CDR1 and CDR2 are drawn from the germline V gene (reference sequence): SEHNR, FQNEAQ. The CDR3 covers 15 residues, taking in both the cysteine and the phenylalanine. Kept here is only the CDR3 DNA, which spans 45 bases and is read in frame from base 1. V loses 4 bases of germline sequence and J loses 2 bases, and the interval between the two ends is 12 bases. This specimen's time point label, interpreted: progressive disease on ibrutinib. For TCR beta library preparation, about 2.1 micrograms of genomic DNA were extracted from the cryopreserved PBMCs. Longitudinal blood samples from CLL patients on ibrutinib monotherapy were analyzed using high-throughput TCR beta sequencing. The patients took part in an open-label, single-center phase 2 trial of ibrutinib monotherapy. Turning to this clone: What this receptor recognizes is not known. Base qualities are missing; no much larger clone stands one base away.

The goal of deep resolution MiSeq sequencing was a depth between 1 in 1 million and 1 in 200,000 T cells, and coverage averaged 10x per clonotype. The immunoSEQ hsTCRB Kit was used to generate TCR beta libraries. On the study's bioinformatics: ImmunoSEQ Data Assistant and ImmunoSEQ Analyzer were used for data analysis, and V, D and J genes were assigned according to IMGT definitions. Clonality, which ranges from 0 to 1, was calculated as one minus the normalized Shannon entropy of productive rearrangement frequencies. Public clonotype analysis was restricted to overrepresented clonotypes comprising at least 0.05% of each patient's repertoire. Some twelve age-matched healthy donor repertoires from immuneACCESS were used as controls for clonality. Sourced from immuneACCESS, this table was stored by TCRdb with only in-frame sequences that have V and J called. A share of the clones is absent; for the studies checked, an unresolved V gene accounts for under half, and the remainder has no known explanation. The DNA was the basis for D and trimming; V, J and clone size are from that table. The sample has under 300,000 clones on record, less than 85% of them singletons. Approximately 5.6% of the sample is taken by the ten largest.

The rearranged chain carries TRBV7-9 and TRBJ2-1, and the D gene may be TRBD1, 6 bases matching. The receptor was isolated from a human donor with chronic lymphocytic leukemia. The sample consisted of PBMCs, taken at disease progression, from a patient treated with ibrutinib. The CDR3 protein: CASSSIQGPYNEQFF. The DNA sequence is given as TGTGCCAGCAGCTCAATTCAGGGGCCCTACAATGAGCAGTTCTTC.